The clone carrying this T cell receptor beta chain was detected once. Its antigen is not identified. This CDR3 spans 12 amino acids. Deletions cut 3 bases from V and 2 bases from J, with 8 bases between. Germline assignment: CDR1 GTSNPN and CDR2 SVGIG (reference sequence). The data were taken from a study of T cell responses to AZD1222 COVID-19 vaccine. Study-level points and caveats: Only after the peak T cell response were repertoires sampled. Among vaccine-associated CD4 TCRs, coverage spanned spike, with dominance at 160-218 and 743-854.

Measured with immunoSEQ multiplex PCR; TCRdb has only the in-frame clones, and not every one. The profile shows 150,000 or so clones, roughly 93% of them singletons. The sequence was collected from an adult in good health. The rearrangement joins TRBV30 to TRBJ2-7; either TRBD1 or TRBD2 may supply D (5 bases each). The sample in question was peripheral blood, obtained on day 0 of MenACWY control vaccination. CDR3 sequence: CAWSRDPYEQYF. For the CDR3, the DNA is TGTGCCTGGAGCAGGGACCCCTACGAGCAGTACTTC.